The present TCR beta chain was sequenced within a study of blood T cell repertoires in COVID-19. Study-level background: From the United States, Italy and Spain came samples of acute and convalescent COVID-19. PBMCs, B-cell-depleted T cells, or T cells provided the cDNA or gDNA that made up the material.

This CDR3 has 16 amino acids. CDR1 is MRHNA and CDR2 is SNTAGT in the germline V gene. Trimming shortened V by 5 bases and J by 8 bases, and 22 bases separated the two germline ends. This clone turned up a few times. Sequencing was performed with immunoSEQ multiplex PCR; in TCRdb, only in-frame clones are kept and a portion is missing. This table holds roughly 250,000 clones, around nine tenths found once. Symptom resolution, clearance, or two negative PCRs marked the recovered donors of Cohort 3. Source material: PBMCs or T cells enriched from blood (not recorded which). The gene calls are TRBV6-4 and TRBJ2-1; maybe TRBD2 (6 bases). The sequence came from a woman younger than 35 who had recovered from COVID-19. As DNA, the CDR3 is TGTGCCAGCAGTCCCTCAACACGGGAGCTGATGGATGAGCAGTTCTTC. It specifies CASSPSTRELMDEQFF.